The TCR beta chain described here comes from a study of blood T cell repertoires in COVID-19. For the study at large: Samples representing acute and convalescent COVID-19 were sourced from the United States, Italy and Spain.

Two consecutive negative NP/OP PCR tests, clearance, or resolved symptoms defined Cohort 3 recovery. Trimming shortened V by 8 bases and J by 5 bases, and 18 bases separated the two germline ends. The CDR3 is 15 amino acids. Germline lookup yields CDR1 LNHDA and CDR2 SQIVND (reference sequence). Clones were read by immunoSEQ multiplex PCR, and TCRdb kept only the in-frame ones, dropping some. The profile shows almost 250,000 clones, approximately 90% of them singletons. Sequences were obtained from PBMCs or T cells enriched from blood (not recorded which). This chain joins TRBV19 and TRBJ2-2; D possibly corresponds to TRBD2 (6 bases). The receptor comes from a woman aged 25 to 45 who had recovered from COVID-19. DNA for the CDR3: TGTGCCAGTTACCTATCTGGGGAGGAGACCGGGGAGCTGTTTTTT. Encoded protein: CASYLSGEETGELFF.